Following are 13 T cell receptor beta chains from one sample sequenced in a study of blood T cells in healthy people across ages. Through a sample-barcoded 5' primer and a J-beta primer mix, a second PCR was run for roughly 6 to 12 cycles. TCRdb analysed the 5' RACE reads with MiXCR anew, one entry per CDR3 protein. The repertoire has over 750,000 distinct CDR3 sequences, about 25% of them found once; the top ten carry roughly a tenth. A further study also used this sample, focusing on T cells of mothers and their children.

Sequencing input: blood. All receptors come from a boy between 10 and 17 years old in good health.

This clonotype is a singleton in its sample. The chain has TRBV29-1 and TRBJ2-7, with 7 bases identical to TRBD2. Per germline, CDR1 SQVTM and CDR2 ANQGSEA. V lost 7 bases and J lost 5; bases outside the gene matches: 5. The CDR3 consists of 11 residues. The CDR3, as DNA: TGCAGCGCCGGGGCGGGGGACGAGCAGTACTTC. It encodes CSAGAGDEQYF.

This clonotype was detected a few times. The genes are TRBV4-1 and TRBJ1-4; 9 bases agree with TRBD1. Trimming at V came to 0 bases and at J to 5 bases, leaving 4 bases not matched to a gene. The germline V gene has CDR1 MGHRA and CDR2 YSYEKL. The CDR3 is 16 amino acids. CDR3 loop: CASSQDRGTGNEKLFF. DNA for the CDR3: TGCGCCAGCAGCCAAGATAGAGGGACAGGGAATGAAAAACTGTTTTTT.

This clonotype has just a few counts. The rearrangement joins TRBV12-3 or TRBV12-4 to TRBJ1-1; tentatively, D is TRBD1 (5 bases). Trimming shortened V by 5 bases and J by 1 base, and 26 bases separated the two germline ends. The CDR3 is 19 residues long. The CDR3 DNA follows: TGTGCCAGCAGTAATACCTACTCTTGGGGGATCGGCGGGAACACTGAAGCTTTCTTT. Translated: CASSNTYSWGIGGNTEAFF.

This clonotype was seen a handful of times. V is TRBV6-2 or TRBV6-3 and J is TRBJ1-1, with 9 nucleotides matching TRBD1. The CDR3 extends over 13 amino acids. The V and J ends lost 1 base and 7 bases, in that order; junction bases with no gene match: 1. Germline V lookup: CDR1 MNHEY, CDR2 SVGEGT. CDR3 coding DNA: TGTGCCAGCAGTTACTGGGACAGGGTTGAAGCTTTCTTT. It is translated as CASSYWDRVEAFF.

This clonotype was found once. CDR3 in DNA: TGTGCCAGCAGCTCCCTTTATTGGTTAGCCAAAAACATTCAGTACTTC. Its translation is CASSSLYWLAKNIQYF. The chain carries TRBV7-3 and TRBJ2-4; no definite D call. The CDR3 loop spans 16 amino acids. V was shortened by 4 bases and J by 0 bases, with 13 bases between the two germline ends. Looked up from germline, CDR1 is SGHTA and CDR2 is FQGTGA.

This clonotype was observed a few times. J is TRBJ1-3 and V is TRBV6-5, with 7 bases identical to TRBD1. After removal of 8 bases from V and 8 bases from J, the junction contained 9 bases not matched to a gene. Per the germline V gene, CDR1 is MNHEY and CDR2 is SVGAGI. The CDR3 is made up of 13 amino acids. CDR3 bases: TGTGCCAGCTGGACAGGCGATTTACACACCATATATTTT. Its translation: CASWTGDLHTIYF.

The J gene is TRBJ2-5, the V gene TRBV2; perhaps TRBD2 as D (6 bases). V was cut by 3 bases and J by 11 bases, with 22 bases left in between. CDR3 length: 15 amino acids. Germline V gives CDR1 SNHLY, CDR2 FYNNEI. The CDR3 nucleotides are TGTGCCAGCAGTGACCACACTAGCTCCTACAATGAGCAGTACTTC. Translating gives CASSDHTSSYNEQYF. Supplemented by reference TRBV2 and TRBJ2-5, the full variable domain reads EPEVTQTPSHQVTQMGQEVILRCVPISNHLYFYWYRQILGQKVEFLVSFYNNEISEKSEIFDDQFSVERPDGSNFTLKIRSTKLEDSAMYFCASSDHTSSYNEQYFGPGTRLLVL.

This clonotype has more than one count but fewer than ten. J is TRBJ2-5 and V is TRBV5-1; TRBD1 might be the D (5 bases). The J call may be wrong; the DNA end is better matched by TRBJ2-7. The CDR3 is 13 residues long. The V gene's germline CDR1 is SGHRS and CDR2 YFSETQ. The CDR3 here is CASSLGGSNEQYF. In DNA, the CDR3 is TGCGCCAGCAGCTTGGGGGGCAGCAACGAGCAGTACTTC.

This clonotype was detected only a few times. The chain joins TRBV20-1 to TRBJ2-1; D uncertain. The V end lost 4 bases, the J end lost 4 bases, and 14 bases lay between the germline ends. Germline lookup yields CDR1 DFQATT and CDR2 SNEGSKA (reference sequence). This CDR3 is 14 amino acids long. The CDR3 spells CSAIYEGIYNEQFF. CDR3 sequence (DNA): TGCAGTGCTATTTACGAAGGAATTTACAATGAGCAGTTCTTC.

The V call is TRBV7-6, the J call TRBJ2-3, with D tentatively TRBD1 (5 bases). V lost 5 bases and J 4 bases, leaving 16 bases between the germline ends. Germline V gene data show CDR1 as SGHVS and CDR2 as FNYEAQ. This CDR3 has 15 amino acids. The CDR3 is CASSPRVRVADTQYF. CDR3 sequence (DNA): TGTGCCAGCAGCCCCAGGGTCCGCGTCGCAGATACGCAGTATTTT.

J is TRBJ2-1 and V is TRBV7-8, with a weak D call TRBD1 (5 bases). V was clipped by 5 bases and J by 5 bases, with 13 bases between them. CDR1 is SGHVS, CDR2 FQNEAQ, per germline. The CDR3 sequence is 14 residues long. CDR3 protein: CASSQQDTNNEQFF. The CDR3, as DNA: TGTGCCAGCAGCCAACAGGACACAAACAATGAGCAGTTCTTC. Drawing the rest from reference TRBV7-8 and TRBJ2-1, the complete variable domain is GAGVSQSPRYKVAKRGQDVALRCDPISGHVSLFWYQQALGQGPEFLTYFQNEAQLDKSGLPSDRFFAERPEGSVSTLKIQRTQQEDSAVYLCASSQQDTNNEQFFGPGTRLTVL.

There are a few counts of this clonotype. The chain couples TRBV20-1 to TRBJ2-3; TRBD2 matches at 8 bases. Trimming took 3 bases from V and 3 from J; bases not matched to a gene: 11. The CDR3 contains 16 residues. Germline loops: CDR1 DFQATT, CDR2 SNEGSKA (reference sequence). The DNA of the CDR3 is TGCAGTGCTAGTCGCTTGGGAGCGGGAGAGACAGATACGCAGTATTTT. Protein sequence: CSASRLGAGETDTQYF.

This rearrangement joins TRBV29-1 to TRBJ1-1; D is perhaps TRBD1 (5 bases). The V gene's germline CDR1 is SQVTM and CDR2 ANQGSEA. The CDR3 runs to 12 residues. V lost 7 bases and J 1 base, leaving 10 bases between the germline ends. In DNA, the CDR3 is TGCAGCGGACGACAGAGGAACACTGAAGCTTTCTTT. This sequence encodes CSGRQRNTEAFF.